A selection of T cell receptor beta chains follows, all from one sample in a study of cytomegalovirus exposure and HLA in healthy donors. Sequencing was performed with immunoSEQ multiplex PCR; in TCRdb, only in-frame clones are kept and a portion is missing. Here the sample spans about 210,000 clones, around 90% being singletons. The sequenced sample was PBMCs. The source is a boy aged 2 to 9 in good health and CMV-seronegative. Each CDR3 is given with its conserved first and last residue.

v_gene	j_gene	CDR3aa
TRBV18	TRBJ2-7	CASSPRTGTRTYEQYF
TRBV23-1	TRBJ1-6	CASSQYKGPNSPLHF
TRBV2	TRBJ1-5	CASREDRRSNQPQHF
TRBV7-9	TRBJ2-2	CASSPPRGNTGELFF
TRBV4-2	TRBJ2-7	CASSLFSGGDLALTYEQYF
TRBV28	TRBJ2-6	CASRGGLAGPGANVLTF
TRBV6-6	TRBJ2-7	CASSSETGEQYF
TRBV6-1	TRBJ1-5	CASRSTTGDYQPQHF
TRBV7-8	TRBJ1-3	CASSLELWAGLSGNTIYF
TRBV7-9	TRBJ2-7	CASSLHQGSLEQYF
TRBV5-3	TRBJ2-1	CARRGGDRGEQFF
TRBV29-1	TRBJ2-7	CSVEIYSGSSYEQYF
TRBV28	TRBJ2-7	CASSTLTEDPYEQYF
TRBV6-6	TRBJ2-7	CASTYPGQGEEQYF
TRBV5-5	TRBJ1-2	CASSLSEGQGNYGYTF
TRBV19	TRBJ1-5	CASTPGGQLNQPQHF
TRBV6-5	TRBJ2-7	CASHQGGNRAYEQYF
TRBV18	TRBJ2-3	CASSPVAGKGTDTQYF
TRBV5-6	TRBJ1-6	CASSLGQGNSPLHF
TRBV7-9	TRBJ2-7	CASSLDTYEQYF
TRBV7-2	TRBJ1-5	CASSTPTGNQPQHF
TRBV5-8	TRBJ1-2	CASSLVQGNGYTF
TRBV30	TRBJ2-3	CAWRSGARTDTQYF
TRBV5-6	TRBJ2-7	CASSGGTGFYEQYF
TRBV6-1	TRBJ1-5	CASGRGWDQPQHF
TRBV27	TRBJ1-2	CASSSGGYGYTF
TRBV6-5	TRBJ2-1	CASSFNEADNEQFF
TRBV13	TRBJ1-2	CASSSWAGGYTF
TRBV5-6	TRBJ2-1	CASRLGTSGLSYNEQFF
TRBV18	TRBJ2-5	CASSPPGAQTIQETQYF
TRBV4-2	TRBJ1-5	CASSKGQGWGQPQHF
TRBV6-1	TRBJ2-7	CASSVRQGSFYEQYF
TRBV11-3	TRBJ2-7	CASSLGDSYEQYF
TRBV5-6	TRBJ2-1	CASSLGGLAQTGEQFF
TRBV30	TRBJ1-1	CAWSGRRGKAFF
TRBV15	TRBJ1-4	CATSREGTGLTGFEKLFF
TRBV2	TRBJ1-1	CAVQTEMNTEAFF
TRBV11-2	TRBJ2-7	CASSSTTGGYEQYF
TRBV9	TRBJ2-2	CASSVGPSFAGELFF
TRBV19	TRBJ2-6	CASSIMWTGVSGANVLTF
TRBV25-1	TRBJ1-2	CASSGQGQGGYTF
TRBV5-1	TRBJ1-4	CASSLDSPANEKLFF
TRBV27	TRBJ1-6	CASSYTGAYSPLHF
TRBV7-3	TRBJ2-3	CASSPLAGDPGGTQYF
TRBV5-1	TRBJ2-2	CASSFLLAGGTGELFF
TRBV5-1	TRBJ2-7	CASSLLPQGTYEQYF
TRBV5-1	.	CASSLTTNSYEQYF
TRBV5-5	TRBJ2-5	CASSSGTGETQYF
TRBV19	TRBJ1-1	CASSIRGEGTEAFF
TRBV2	TRBJ2-7	CASEGVYEQYF
TRBV27	TRBJ2-7	CASSPGQRSSYEQYF
TRBV18	TRBJ1-3	CASSPNPGPSGNTIYF